Shown below are 15 T cell receptor beta chains from a single sample sequenced in a study of vaccination effects on CD4 cells after COVID-19. Method: immunoSEQ multiplex PCR; TCRdb's copy keeps in-frame clones and lacks some. In the table there are some 24,000 clones, approximately 76% of which are singletons. These TCRs are of unknown antigen specificity. Expansion of antigen-specific CD4+ T cells with viral peptide pools was carried out by the ViraFEST assay before sequencing. Isolation of CD4+ T cells took place after nine to ten days of culture. Infection dated between March and December 2020, before the Alpha, Beta and Delta variants reached the United States. The sample in question was CD4+ T cells from PBMCs cultured with SARS-CoV-2 spike peptides, obtained before COVID-19 vaccination. The source is a human donor who had a prior SARS-CoV-2 infection.

This chain connects TRBV5-4 to TRBJ2-1; D gene uncertain. The CDR3 runs 14 residues. Per germline, CDR1 SGHNT and CDR2 YYREEE (reference sequence). V was cut by 3 bases and J by 9 bases, with 16 bases left in between. CDR3: CASSSAVQLSEQFF. The CDR3 DNA follows: TGTGCCAGCAGCTCGGCTGTTCAGTTATCTGAGCAGTTCTTC.

This chain joins TRBV4-3 and TRBJ1-1; no reliable D call. Germline values: CDR1 LGHNA, CDR2 YSLEER. The CDR3 has 16 residues. Trimming removed 0 bases from V and 2 bases from J, with 13 bases in between. CDR3 residues: CASSQDRASGNTEAFF. For the CDR3, the DNA is TGCGCCAGCAGCCAAGATCGGGCCTCAGGCAACACTGAAGCTTTCTTT.

The chain uses TRBV7-9 and TRBJ2-5; D is perhaps TRBD1 (5 bases). Trimming pared 4 bases from V and 1 base from J, leaving 10 bases between. The length of the CDR3 is 14 residues. Germline V gene sequence: CDR1 SEHNR, CDR2 FQNEAQ (reference sequence). CDR3 sequence: CASSSAGFQETQYF. CDR3 DNA: TGTGCCAGCAGCTCCGCAGGGTTCCAAGAGACCCAGTACTTC.

The V and J genes are TRBV14 and TRBJ2-2, with 13 bases lining up with TRBD2. The CDR3 is made up of 21 amino acids. V trimming: 0 bases; J trimming: 6 bases; junction bases outside the gene matches: 16. Germline V gene data show CDR1 as SGHDN and CDR2 as FVKESK. The CDR3 DNA is TGTGCCAGCAGCCAAGAAAGGTGGACTAGCGGGAGAGGGGAAAATGCCGGGGAGCTGTTTTTT. Residues: CASSQERWTSGRGENAGELFF.

V gene TRBV5-1 combines with J gene TRBJ2-5; D gene uncertain. Trimming left V 0 bases short and J 4 bases short, with 13 bases between. Germline V gene lookup returns CDR1 SGHRS and CDR2 YFSETQ. The CDR3 has 15 amino acids. DNA for the CDR3: TGCGCCAGCAGCTTGGCCGGGTTACTGGGAGAGACCCAGTACTTC. Its protein product is CASSLAGLLGETQYF.

The chain recombines TRBV21-1 with TRBJ2-4. TRBV21-1 is assigned pseudogene status. CDR3 length: 17 residues. CDR3 loop: CASSKKQRILAKNIQYF. For the CDR3, the DNA is TGTGCCAGCAGCAAAAAACAGAGGATCCTAGCCAAAAACATTCAGTACTTC.

The chain links TRBV7-9 to TRBJ1-1; D gene ambiguous. Between the trimmed V and J ends, which lost 6 bases and 6 bases, there was a span of 17 bases. Germline V gene lookup returns CDR1 SEHNR and CDR2 FQNEAQ (reference sequence). The CDR3 has 14 residues. CDR3 nucleotides: TGTGCCAGCAGTTCACGAGCGGACGGCCCTGAAGCTTTCTTT. As protein: CASSSRADGPEAFF. Together with reference TRBV7-9 and TRBJ1-1, the CDR3 gives the full variable domain: DTGVSQNPRHKITKRGQNVTFRCDPISEHNRLYWYRQTLGQGPEFLTYFQNEAQLEKSRLLSDRFSAERPKGSFSTLEIQRTEQGDSAMYLCASSSRADGPEAFFGQGTRLTVV.

V is TRBV5-4 and J is TRBJ2-7, with TRBD2 matching 7 bases. Germline V CDR1 and CDR2: SGHNT, YYREEE (reference sequence). This CDR3 has 16 amino acids. The V and J ends lost 0 bases and 2 bases, in that order; junction bases with no gene match: 8. In DNA form, the CDR3 reads TGTGCCAGCAGCTTGGGTGGGAGGGGCAGCCCCTACGAGCAGTACTTC. The encoded protein is CASSLGGRGSPYEQYF. Full variable domain (rest looked up from reference TRBV5-4 and TRBJ2-7): ETGVTQSPTHLIKTRGQQVTLRCSSQSGHNTVSWYQQALGQGPQFIFQYYREEENGRGNFPPRFSGLQFPNYSSELNVNALELDDSALYLCASSLGGRGSPYEQYFGPGTRLTVT.

V and J are TRBV5-4 and TRBJ2-3; 9 positions agree with TRBD2. Losses at the gene ends were 1 base for V and 2 bases for J; bases not matched to a gene: 8. The CDR3 is made up of 17 amino acids. Germline V gives CDR1 SGHNT, CDR2 YYREEE (reference sequence). For the CDR3, the DNA is TGTGCCAGCAGCTTGCGGGTAGCGGGGGTTCTCACAGATACGCAGTATTTT. It is translated as CASSLRVAGVLTDTQYF.

This chain links TRBV30 with TRBJ2-2; D remains unclear. Trimming removed 0 bases at V and 0 bases at J, with 11 bases between. Germline V gene data show CDR1 as GTSNPN and CDR2 as SVGIG (reference sequence). The CDR3 contains 16 residues. CDR3 coding DNA: TGTGCCTGGAGTGTACTTCACGGTTCGAACACCGGGGAGCTGTTTTTT. Encoded protein: CAWSVLHGSNTGELFF.

The chain joins TRBV7-2 to TRBJ2-7; D may correspond to TRBD1 or TRBD2 (5 bases each). Deletions cut 5 bases from V and 3 bases from J, with 20 bases between. This CDR3 spans 16 amino acids. Germline V gene lookup returns CDR1 SGHTA and CDR2 FQGNSA. The CDR3 nucleotides are TGTGCCAGCAGCCTCCTGTATTGGGACGGCCGCTACGAGCAGTACTTC. This gives the protein CASSLLYWDGRYEQYF. Supplemented by reference TRBV7-2 and TRBJ2-7, the full variable domain reads GAGVSQSPSNKVTEKGKDVELRCDPISGHTALYWYRQSLGQGLEFLIYFQGNSAPDKSGLPSDRFSAERTGGSVSTLTIQRTQQEDSAVYLCASSLLYWDGRYEQYFGPGTRLTVT.

This clone was recorded once. The chain uses TRBV18 and TRBJ1-1, with 7 bases that match TRBD1. Looked up from germline, CDR1 is KGHSH and CDR2 is LQKENI. This CDR3 has 16 amino acids. Trimming took 3 bases from V and 6 from J; bases not matched to a gene: 13. The CDR3 loop is CASSPLKDRAVSEAFF. The CDR3 DNA is TGTGCCAGCTCACCGTTAAAAGACAGGGCCGTATCTGAAGCTTTCTTT.

V is TRBV30 and J is TRBJ1-5, with 8 bases that match TRBD1. The CDR3 is 14 residues long. Unmatched junction bases numbered 8, after V lost 3 bases and J lost 7 bases. Per the germline V gene, CDR1 is GTSNPN and CDR2 is SVGIG (reference sequence). CDR3 sequence (DNA): TGTGCCTGGAGCGAAACAGGGGGGTGGCAGCCCCAGCATTTT. Translating gives CAWSETGGWQPQHF.

The chain links TRBV15 to TRBJ1-2, with D possibly TRBD1 on 5 matching bases. Germline values: CDR1 LNHNV, CDR2 YYDKDF (reference sequence). The CDR3 length is 16 residues. The V gene lost 4 bases and the J gene lost 5 bases, with 20 bases spanning the gap. CDR3 region: CATSKATGTEIYGYTF. The CDR3 DNA reads TGTGCCACCAGCAAAGCAACCGGGACGGAAATTTATGGCTACACCTTC.

V and J are TRBV10-1 and TRBJ1-5; 10 bases map to TRBD1. CDR1 is WNHNN, CDR2 SYGVQD, per germline (reference sequence). V lost 6 bases, J lost 5 bases, and 10 bases stayed unmatched. The length of the CDR3 is 16 residues. CDR3 region: CASRKSWGQGYQPQHF. The CDR3 coding sequence is TGCGCCAGCAGGAAGAGTTGGGGACAGGGGTATCAGCCCCAGCATTTT.